The 4 T cell receptor beta chains in this list originate from one sample, sequenced in a study of vaccination and CD4 T cells after COVID-19 (dated by TCRdb to between 2022 and 2023). The library was prepared using PCR. The listed sequencing device is Illumina iSeq 100. TCR sequencing of DNA from cultured CD4+ T cells used the Oncomine TCR Beta short-read assay at the Johns Hopkins FTIC core. TCRdb took the public reads, trimmed them with fastp at Q25, ran MiXCR for clone calling and kept in-frame beta chains. Merged by CDR3 protein, the rows form single entries marked with the most common genes and DNA. Present in this sample are 18,000 or so distinct CDR3 sequences, approximately 50% of which were seen just once. Of the sample, 5.5% to 8.5% falls within the top ten clones. The sample's treatment or condition, from its label and the paper: roughly 11-day PBMC culture with coronavirus spike peptide pools or control peptides (ViraFEST assay).

No antigens are known for them. The material sequenced was CD4+ T cells from blood, cultured in vitro, taken before SARS-CoV-2 vaccination. These receptors all come from a human donor who had recovered from COVID-19.

This clonotype was counted a single time. The genes are TRBV6-5 and TRBJ2-1; the D is unclear. CDR3 length: 13 amino acids. The V end lost 6 bases, the J end lost 0 bases, and 6 bases lay between the germline ends. Per germline, CDR1 MNHEY and CDR2 SVGAGI. CDR3 region: CASRYDSYNEQFF. The CDR3 DNA reads TGTGCCAGCAGATACGACTCCTACAATGAGCAGTTCTTC.

This CDR3 is CASSLRDRVTGELFF. For the CDR3, the DNA is TGTGCCAGCAGCCTACGGGACAGGGTCACCGGGGAGCTGTTTTTT. The J gene is TRBJ2-2, the V gene TRBV7-9; 9 bases match TRBD1. Germline V gene sequence: CDR1 SEHNR, CDR2 FQNEAQ (reference sequence). The CDR3 spans 15 residues. V shed 5 bases, J shed 4 bases, and the junction held 5 bases outside the gene matches.

The rearrangement uses TRBV20-1 and TRBJ2-5; unclear D gene. The germline V gene has CDR1 DFQATT and CDR2 SNEGSKA (reference sequence). The CDR3 length is 11 residues. The V end was cut by 3 bases, the J end by 3 bases, with 5 bases between. CDR3 DNA sequence: TGCAGTGCTAGGACCGAAGAGACCCAGTACTTC. Protein product: CSARTEETQYF.

With respect to this clonotype: The junction shows a germline mismatch at one end, possibly a read error. V and J are TRBV7-8 and TRBJ1-2; TRBD1 agrees at 7 bases. The CDR3 is 14 residues long. Per germline, CDR1 SGHVS and CDR2 FQNEAQ. The CDR3 loop is CASSQQGINYGYTF. The CDR3 coding sequence is TGCGCCAGCAGCCAACAGGGGATAAACTATGGCTACACCTTC. Drawing the rest from reference TRBV7-8 and TRBJ1-2, the complete variable domain is GAGVSQSPRYKVAKRGQDVALRCDPISGHVSLFWYQQALGQGPEFLTYFQNEAQLDKSGLPSDRFFAERPEGSVSTLKIQRTQQEDSAVYLCASSQQGINYGYTFGSGTRLTVV.